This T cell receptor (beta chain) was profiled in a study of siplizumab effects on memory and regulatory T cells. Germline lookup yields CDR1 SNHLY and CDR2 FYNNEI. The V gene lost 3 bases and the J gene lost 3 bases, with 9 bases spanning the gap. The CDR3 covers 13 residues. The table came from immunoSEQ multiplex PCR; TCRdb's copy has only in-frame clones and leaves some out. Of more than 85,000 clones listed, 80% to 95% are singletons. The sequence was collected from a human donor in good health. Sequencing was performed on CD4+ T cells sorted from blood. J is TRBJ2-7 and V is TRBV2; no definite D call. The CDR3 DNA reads TGTGCCAGCAGTGAGGTCGGACGCTACGAGCAGTACTTC. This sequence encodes CASSEVGRYEQYF.